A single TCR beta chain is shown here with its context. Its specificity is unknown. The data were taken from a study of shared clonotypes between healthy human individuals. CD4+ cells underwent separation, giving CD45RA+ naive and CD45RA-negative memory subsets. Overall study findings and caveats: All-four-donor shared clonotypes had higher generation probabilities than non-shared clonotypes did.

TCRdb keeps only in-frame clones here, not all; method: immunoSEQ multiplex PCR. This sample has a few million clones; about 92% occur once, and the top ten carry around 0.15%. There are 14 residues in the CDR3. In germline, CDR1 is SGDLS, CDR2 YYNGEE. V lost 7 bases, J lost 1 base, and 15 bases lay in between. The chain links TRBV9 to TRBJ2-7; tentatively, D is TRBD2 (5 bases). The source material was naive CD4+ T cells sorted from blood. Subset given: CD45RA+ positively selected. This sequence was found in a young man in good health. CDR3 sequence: CASSPRASSYEQYF. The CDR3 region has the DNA TGTGCCAGCTCCCCGAGGGCTTCGTCCTACGAGCAGTACTTC.